The present T cell receptor (beta chain) was sequenced within a study of cytomegalovirus exposure and HLA in healthy donors. Study summary: The roughly 110 validation repertoires used the same platform as the 650 to 800 first-cohort repertoires, a later analysis reported.

This clone was observed once. The donors belonged to the approximately 120-subject validation cohort, separate from the roughly 650-subject first cohort. Sequencing was performed with immunoSEQ multiplex PCR; in TCRdb, only in-frame clones are kept and a portion is missing. The table lists approximately 150,000 clones, approximately 89% of them singletons. The receptor comes from a man aged 18 to 29 in good health and CMV-seronegative. The sample consisted of PBMCs.

CDR3 coding DNA: TGTGCCATCACGTCAGGGGTTAGGGAGACCCAGTACTTC. Amino acid sequence: CAITSGVRETQYF. The chain recombines TRBV6-5 with TRBJ2-5, with D possibly TRBD1 on 6 matching bases. Germline CDR1 MNHEY, CDR2 SVGAGI. The CDR3 runs 13 residues. The V end lost 10 bases, the J end lost 5 bases, and 17 bases lay between the germline ends.